This note documents a single T cell receptor beta chain sequence. The target antigen is unknown. Here immunoSEQ multiplex PCR was the method, and the copy in TCRdb shows in-frame clones only, minus some. The sample has 150,000 or so clones, approximately 86% seen once. The data are from a study of cytomegalovirus exposure and HLA in healthy donors. Study-wide background: In a later analysis, it was reported that the roughly 130 validation repertoires had been produced on the same platform as the 700 or so repertoires belonging to the first cohort.

Study-wide results and limits: Most TCR sequences proved rare, with some public TCRs found in many donors.

The CDR3 is 15 residues long. Germline V CDR1 and CDR2: SEHNR, FQNEAQ (reference sequence). V was trimmed by 5 bases and J by 2 bases, leaving 14 bases between them. This TCR was recovered from a human donor in good health. The chain has TRBV7-9 and TRBJ2-3, with a possible D match to TRBD2 (6 bases). Sequenced input: PBMCs. This CDR3 is CASSQVGGTTDTQYF. Here the CDR3 DNA reads TGTGCCAGCAGCCAAGTTGGGGGGACCACAGATACGCAGTATTTT.